This T cell receptor beta chain stems from a study of tumor-infiltrating lymphocytes in primary liver carcinoma. Overall study context: Each of the samples returned roughly 3.65 to 7.5 million productive TCRbeta reads (a yield similar across tissue types).

This CDR3 region has 17 residues. Germline V CDR1 and CDR2: SGHVS, FQNEAQ. Researchers generated TCR beta cDNA from 500 ng of total RNA, relying on a constant-region primer. Generation of the TCR beta libraries relied on three nested multiplex PCR rounds using slightly modified ARM-PCR. The two initial PCR rounds, about 9 cycles each, used TRBV1-TRBV30 forward and C-beta reverse primers. TCRdb reanalysed the multiplex PCR reads using MiXCR and keeps one entry per CDR3 protein. Seen here are a few hundred thousand distinct CDR3 sequences, around three fifths observed once, and the top ten hold 15% to 20%. Germline DNA was also extracted, while the blood RNA originated from unsorted whole blood. As for this clonotype: Relative to the germline gene, one junction end is altered; a read error may explain this.

The sequenced sample was peripheral blood. The receptor's source is a woman in her twenties or thirties with primary liver carcinoma and hepatitis B virus infection. The V call is TRBV7-8, the J call TRBJ2-2; TRBD2 matches 8 bases. The CDR3 here is CGSSAGPPGTSVGELFF. Here the CDR3 DNA reads TGTGGCAGCAGCGCGGGGCCCCCCGGGACTAGTGTCGGGGAGCTGTTTTTT.